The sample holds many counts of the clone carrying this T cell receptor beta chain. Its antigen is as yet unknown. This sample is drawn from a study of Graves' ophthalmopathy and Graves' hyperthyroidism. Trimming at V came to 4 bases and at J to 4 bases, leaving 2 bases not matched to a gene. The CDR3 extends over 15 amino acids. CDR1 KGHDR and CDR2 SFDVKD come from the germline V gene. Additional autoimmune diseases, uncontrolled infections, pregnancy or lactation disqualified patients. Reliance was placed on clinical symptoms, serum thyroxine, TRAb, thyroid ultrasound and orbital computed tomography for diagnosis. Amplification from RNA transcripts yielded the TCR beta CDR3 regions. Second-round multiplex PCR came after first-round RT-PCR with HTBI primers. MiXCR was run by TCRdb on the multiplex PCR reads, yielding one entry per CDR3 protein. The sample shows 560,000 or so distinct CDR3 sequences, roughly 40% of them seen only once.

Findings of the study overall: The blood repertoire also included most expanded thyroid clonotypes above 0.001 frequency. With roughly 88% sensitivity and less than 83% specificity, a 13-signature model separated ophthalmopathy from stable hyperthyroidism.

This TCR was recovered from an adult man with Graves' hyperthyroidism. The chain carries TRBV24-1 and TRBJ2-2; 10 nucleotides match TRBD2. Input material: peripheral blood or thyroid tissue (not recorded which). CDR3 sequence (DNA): TGTGCCACCAGTGACAGACTAGCGGGCACCGGGGAGCTGTTTTTT. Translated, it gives CATSDRLAGTGELFF.